The T cell receptor beta chain described here comes from a study of OX40 agonist ivuxolimab in advanced cancers. Looking at the study overall: Cancers in dose escalation were hepatocellular, melanoma, renal cell and head and neck.

There are 14 residues in the CDR3. Trimming removed 5 bases from V and 2 bases from J, with 12 bases in between. Looked up from germline, CDR1 is PRHDT and CDR2 is FYEKMQ (reference sequence). The assay was immunoSEQ multiplex PCR, and TCRdb's table has in-frame clones only and misses some. The table lists around 26,000 clones, about 86% of them singletons, with 23% in the top ten. Sequenced material: CD4+ or CD8+ T cells sorted from blood, taken in a trial of the OX40 agonist ivuxolimab. The rearrangement uses TRBV13 and TRBJ2-5; possibly TRBD1 for D (5 bases). The TCR sequence derives from an adult with an advanced solid tumor such as melanoma, head and neck, liver or kidney cancer. The DNA of the CDR3 is TGTGCCAGCAGCACTTTCCGACAGCAAGAGACCCAGTACTTC. It yields the protein CASSTFRQQETQYF. Filled out from reference TRBV13 and TRBJ2-5, the complete variable domain reads AAGVIQSPRHLIKEKRETATLKCYPIPRHDTVYWYQQGPGQDPQFLISFYEKMQSDKGSIPDRFSAQQFSDYHSELNMSSLELGDSALYFCASSTFRQQETQYFGPGTRLLVL.